Below are 23 T cell receptor beta chains sequenced from a single sample in a study of identical twins. TCRdb reanalysed the 5' RACE reads using MiXCR and keeps one entry per CDR3 protein. The repertoire holds over 550,000 distinct CDR3 sequences, around 7.5% seen once, with roughly 1.6% in the top ten. This sample also belongs to another study, concerning yellow fever vaccine responses in identical twins.

The specimen sequenced was PBMCs. These receptors originate from a woman between 18 and 30 years old in good health.

This clonotype occurred a few times. V usage is TRBV6-2 or TRBV6-3 and J usage is TRBJ1-5; no definite D call. V was cut by 8 bases and J by 4 bases, with 12 bases left in between. The CDR3 runs to 13 residues. Germline V lookup: CDR1 MNHEY, CDR2 SVGEGT. This CDR3 reads CASAAWVNQPQHF. The CDR3 DNA is TGTGCCAGCGCCGCTTGGGTAAATCAGCCCCAGCATTTT.

This clonotype has a handful of counts. The rearrangement links TRBV5-6 to TRBJ2-7; tentatively, D is TRBD2 (5 bases). Per germline, CDR1 SGHDT and CDR2 YYEEEE. This CDR3 spans 13 amino acids. V was shortened by 6 bases and J by 4 bases, with 14 bases between the two germline ends. CDR3 DNA sequence: TGTGCCAGCAAACTTTGGGGAGCTTACGAGCAGTACTTC. This translates into CASKLWGAYEQYF. Supplemented by reference TRBV5-6 and TRBJ2-7, the full variable domain reads DAGVTQSPTHLIKTRGQQVTLRCSPKSGHDTVSWYQQALGQGPQFIFQYYEEEERQRGNFPDRFSGHQFPNYSSELNVNALLLGDSALYLCASKLWGAYEQYFGPGTRLTVT.

This clonotype has ten or more counts. The V gene is TRBV5-1, the J gene TRBJ2-1; D unresolved. The germline V gene has CDR1 SGHRS and CDR2 YFSETQ. V lost 0 bases and J lost 6, with 10 bases in between. This CDR3 spans 14 amino acids. DNA for the CDR3: TGCGCCAGCAGCTTGGTACCAGCTTCCAATGAGCAGTTCTTC. Encoded protein: CASSLVPASNEQFF.

The CDR3 is CSVPGAPGQFYGYTF. CDR3 nucleotide sequence: TGCAGCGTTCCAGGGGCCCCAGGACAGTTTTATGGCTACACCTTC. The chain has TRBV29-1 and TRBJ1-2; D may be TRBD1 (6 bases). V was trimmed by 5 bases and J by 5 bases, leaving 21 bases between them. Germline CDR1 reads SQVTM; CDR2 reads ANQGSEA. The CDR3 is made up of 15 amino acids.

The rearrangement joins TRBV5-1 to TRBJ2-1, with D maybe TRBD2 (6 bases). The germline V gene has CDR1 SGHRS and CDR2 YFSETQ. This CDR3 has 15 amino acids. Trimming stripped 3 bases from V and 8 bases from J, with 18 bases between. The CDR3 region has the DNA TGCGCCAGCAGCTGGAGACTAGAAAAAATCGATGAGCAGTTCTTC. Its protein product is CASSWRLEKIDEQFF.

This chain connects TRBV5-5 to TRBJ2-1; D unclear. The CDR3 has 15 amino acids. In germline, CDR1 is SGHKS, CDR2 YYEKEE (reference sequence). V gave up 0 bases and J gave up 6 bases, with 13 bases separating them. Here the CDR3 reads CASSLDVASLNEQFF. CDR3 bases: TGTGCCAGCAGCTTGGATGTGGCAAGCCTCAATGAGCAGTTCTTC.

V is TRBV6-5 and J is TRBJ1-5, with D perhaps TRBD1 (5 bases). Germline lookup yields CDR1 MNHEY and CDR2 SVGAGI. Trimming left V 6 bases short and J 1 base short, with 13 bases between. There are 15 residues in the CDR3. The CDR3 is CASSYNRDSNQPQHF. The DNA of the CDR3 is TGTGCCAGCAGCTACAACCGGGACAGCAATCAGCCCCAGCATTTT.

This clonotype was seen more than once but under ten times. V gene TRBV3-1 combines with J gene TRBJ2-1; D is perhaps TRBD2 (5 bases). The CDR3 has 13 amino acids. V gave up 4 bases and J gave up 9 bases, with 13 bases separating them. The germline V gene has CDR1 LGHDT and CDR2 YNNKEL (reference sequence). The CDR3 loop reads CASSPGVESEQFF. The DNA of the CDR3 is TGTGCCAGCAGCCCCGGGGTGGAATCTGAGCAGTTCTTC.

This clonotype has a count of ten or more. This chain links TRBV12-3 or TRBV12-4 with TRBJ1-5, with 9 bases aligning to TRBD1. The CDR3 consists of 13 residues. The junction had 1 base not matched to a gene; V was cut back by 5 bases and J by 5 bases. The CDR3 DNA is TGTGCCAGCAGTGACAGGGGGTATCAGCCCCAGCATTTT. Protein: CASSDRGYQPQHF.

This clonotype was counted at least ten times. The rearrangement links TRBV28 to TRBJ1-6, with 9 bases aligning to TRBD1. The CDR3 covers 14 residues. J lost 8 bases, V lost 6 bases, and 5 bases had no gene match. Germline assignment: CDR1 MDHEN and CDR2 SYDVKM. CDR3 region: CASSPGQGYSPLHF. DNA for the CDR3: TGTGCCAGCAGCCCAGGACAGGGGTATTCACCCCTCCACTTT.

This clonotype was recorded a few times. The chain couples TRBV20-1 to TRBJ2-2, with D tentatively TRBD2 (6 bases). Germline lookup yields CDR1 DFQATT and CDR2 SNEGSKA (reference sequence). Trimming cost V 0 bases and J 0 bases, with 8 bases left between them. The CDR3 sequence is 15 residues long. CDR3 sequence (DNA): TGCAGTGCTAGAGACGGGGAGGCGAACACCGGGGAGCTGTTTTTT. It yields the protein CSARDGEANTGELFF.

This chain links TRBV5-1 with TRBJ1-1; TRBD1 is a possible D gene (5 bases). CDR3 size: 16 residues. The ends were cut back, 4 bases at V and 6 bases at J, with 22 bases in the middle. Per the germline V gene, CDR1 is SGHRS and CDR2 is YFSETQ. CDR3: CASSPGGQGMGSEAFF. The CDR3 DNA reads as TGCGCCAGCAGCCCCGGAGGTCAGGGTATGGGATCTGAAGCTTTCTTT.

This clonotype was seen at least ten times. Here the CDR3 DNA reads TGTGCCAGCAGCTCACCCTCCATTGGGGAGCAGTACTTC. Protein: CASSSPSIGEQYF. The chain carries TRBV6-1 and TRBJ2-7; D is unclear. Germline V gene sequence: CDR1 MNHNS, CDR2 SASEGT. The length of the CDR3 is 13 residues. The V and J ends lost 6 bases and 7 bases respectively, with 16 bases between them.

The chain recombines TRBV6-5 with TRBJ2-5; 15 bases line up with TRBD2. V gave up 2 bases and J gave up 1 base; unmatched junction bases: 2. Per the germline V gene, CDR1 is MNHEY and CDR2 is SVGAGI. The CDR3 covers 17 residues. The CDR3 protein is CASSYAGLAGGQETQYF. CDR3 DNA: TGTGCCAGCAGTTACGCGGGACTAGCGGGGGGCCAAGAGACCCAGTACTTC.

This clonotype was observed many times. The chain is built from TRBV6-2 or TRBV6-3 and TRBJ2-1, with D possibly called TRBD1 or TRBD2 (5 bases each). V was cut by 6 bases and J by 5 bases, with 17 bases left in between. This CDR3 comprises 15 residues. In germline, CDR1 is MNHEY, CDR2 SVGEGT. CDR3 amino acids: CASSKSGTPDNEQFF. DNA of the CDR3: TGTGCCAGCAGCAAATCCGGGACGCCTGACAATGAGCAGTTCTTC.

This clonotype was observed at least ten times. V usage is TRBV18 and J usage is TRBJ1-6; D uncertain. This CDR3 contains 13 residues. V was clipped by 2 bases and J by 8 bases, with 7 bases between them. The germline CDR1 and CDR2 sequences are KGHSH and LQKENI. In DNA form, the CDR3 reads TGTGCCAGCTCACCAGGAAGGGATTCACCCCTCCACTTT. Residues: CASSPGRDSPLHF.

V and J are TRBV20-1 and TRBJ1-4, with 10 bases lining up with TRBD1. The CDR3 length is 16 residues. Germline trimming cut 0 bases from V and 7 bases from J; bases unmatched to any gene: 8. Germline values: CDR1 DFQATT, CDR2 SNEGSKA (reference sequence). The CDR3 spells CSARDLGQGVFEKLFF. As DNA, the CDR3 is TGCAGTGCTAGAGATCTTGGACAGGGGGTTTTTGAAAAACTGTTTTTT.

This clonotype has just a few counts. The genes are TRBV4-1 and TRBJ2-7; D possibly corresponds to TRBD1 (7 bases). Germline V gene sequence: CDR1 MGHRA, CDR2 YSYEKL. Trimming took 1 base from V and 2 from J, leaving 15 bases between them. CDR3 length equals 16 residues. As DNA, the CDR3 is TGCGCCAGCAGCCAAGTGGCGGGACAGATAACCTACGAGCAGTACGTC. Its translation is CASSQVAGQITYEQYV.

This clonotype was seen a few times. The chain combines TRBV11-3 with TRBJ2-7, with 8 positions matching TRBD2. With V trimmed by 4 bases and J by 3 bases, 11 bases remained unmatched. Germline V lookup: CDR1 SGHNT, CDR2 YENEEA. CDR3 length: 16 residues. For the CDR3, the DNA is TGTGCCAGCAGCTCGTCAACCGGGACTAGTTACTACGAGCAGTACTTC. The encoded protein is CASSSSTGTSYYEQYF.

V is TRBV12-3 or TRBV12-4 and J is TRBJ2-2; TRBD2 agrees at 8 bases. The junction had 3 bases not matched to a gene; V was cut back by 6 bases and J by 0 bases. The CDR3 is 15 residues long. The CDR3 DNA follows: TGTGCCAGCAGGTTTAGCGGGACGAACACCGGGGAGCTGTTTTTT. The encoded protein is CASRFSGTNTGELFF.

This sequence joins TRBV7-8 and TRBJ1-5; 7 bases agree with TRBD1. V gave up 5 bases and J gave up 3 bases; unmatched junction bases: 10. CDR1 and CDR2 from the germline V gene are SGHVS and FQNEAQ. The CDR3 consists of 16 residues. The CDR3 here is CASSHRDSHYNQPQHF. In nucleotides, the CDR3 is TGTGCCAGCAGCCACCGGGACAGCCACTACAATCAGCCCCAGCATTTT. Full variable domain (missing parts from reference TRBV7-8 and TRBJ1-5): GAGVSQSPRYKVAKRGQDVALRCDPISGHVSLFWYQQALGQGPEFLTYFQNEAQLDKSGLPSDRFFAERPEGSVSTLKIQRTQQEDSAVYLCASSHRDSHYNQPQHFGDGTRLSIL.

This chain links TRBV7-9 with TRBJ1-6; 7 nucleotides match TRBD1. The trim removed 5 bases at V and 5 bases at J, leaving 6 bases unmatched. Germline-derived CDR1 and CDR2 are SEHNR and FQNEAQ (reference sequence). The CDR3 spans 15 residues. The CDR3 coding sequence is TGTGCCAGCAGCCCGGGGGGACAGAATAATTCACCCCTCCACTTT. Translated, it gives CASSPGGQNNSPLHF.

This clonotype was counted ten times or more. V gene TRBV20-1 combines with J gene TRBJ2-7, with 7 nucleotides matching TRBD1. The CDR3 has 18 residues. In germline, CDR1 is DFQATT, CDR2 SNEGSKA (reference sequence). V lost 2 bases and J lost 0; bases outside the gene matches: 16. The CDR3 is CSARPYRDSLKSSYEQYF. In DNA, the CDR3 is TGCAGTGCTAGACCTTACCGGGACAGCCTAAAGAGCTCCTACGAGCAGTACTTC.